Listed below are T cell receptor beta chains from one sample, sequenced in a study of blood T cell repertoires in COVID-19. Generated by immunoSEQ multiplex PCR, the TCRdb table keeps only in-frame clones and is missing some. This sample has 400,000 or so clones, with about 90% found just once. Sequencing was performed on peripheral blood. The origin of the receptors is a man aged 18 to 29 with COVID-19, enrolled during active disease. CDR3s leave out the opening cysteine and the closing phenylalanine or tryptophan.

v_call	j_call	cdr3_aa
TRBV11-3	TRBJ2-2	ASSLEGLTGELF
TRBV5-4	TRBJ2-3	ASSSPGQGATSTDTQY
TRBV19	TRBJ1-5	ASSIVRVGRLQPQH
TRBV5-5	TRBJ1-2	ASRPGTRDGYT
TRBV12-5	TRBJ2-3	ASGPGQGPDTQY
TRBV11-3	TRBJ1-3	ASSLSGLGNTIY
TRBV6-6	TRBJ2-4	ATADGGAKNIQY
TRBV6-6	TRBJ2-7	ASGRGASYEQY
TRBV5-1	TRBJ2-1	ASSSTSGANNEQF
TRBV6-1	TRBJ2-7	ASSEATASSYEQY
TRBV3-1/TRBV3-2	TRBJ2-5	ASSQPRGSGQETQY
TRBV3-1/TRBV3-2	TRBJ1-6	ASSVTGTGGFSPLH
TRBV18	TRBJ2-5	ASSPFLGDLLRETQY
TRBV11-2	TRBJ2-3	ASSLAPSDTQY
TRBV4-2	TRBJ2-5	ASSQEYSGEWGLPQETQY
TRBV19	TRBJ2-7	ASSMGGAYEQY
TRBV5-1	TRBJ2-1	ASSATITSGRPPDEQF
TRBV29-1	TRBJ2-3	SLAGLARGADTQY
TRBV18	TRBJ2-7	ASSPSAGVYEQY
TRBV14	TRBJ1-5	ASSQISPGGNQPQH
TRBV9	TRBJ2-3	ASSPPGWTDTQY
TRBV27	TRBJ1-6	ASSLNSYRGLSPLH
TRBV12-5	TRBJ1-1	ASGLATGVPEAF
TRBV27	TRBJ1-5	ASSLAWTGEQPQH
TRBV3-1/TRBV3-2	TRBJ2-6	ASSHPQGTRSGANVLT
TRBV7-2	TRBJ1-1	ASSLRGGLIMNTEAF
TRBV2	TRBJ2-5	ASGQLAGAQETQY
TRBV5-4	TRBJ2-3	ASSWGQGTDTQY
TRBV10-1	TRBJ2-1	ASSGFAGLTYNEQF
TRBV5-6	TRBJ2-1	ASSFLGTRAADEQF
TRBV5-4	TRBJ2-1	ASSSSSNSYNEQF